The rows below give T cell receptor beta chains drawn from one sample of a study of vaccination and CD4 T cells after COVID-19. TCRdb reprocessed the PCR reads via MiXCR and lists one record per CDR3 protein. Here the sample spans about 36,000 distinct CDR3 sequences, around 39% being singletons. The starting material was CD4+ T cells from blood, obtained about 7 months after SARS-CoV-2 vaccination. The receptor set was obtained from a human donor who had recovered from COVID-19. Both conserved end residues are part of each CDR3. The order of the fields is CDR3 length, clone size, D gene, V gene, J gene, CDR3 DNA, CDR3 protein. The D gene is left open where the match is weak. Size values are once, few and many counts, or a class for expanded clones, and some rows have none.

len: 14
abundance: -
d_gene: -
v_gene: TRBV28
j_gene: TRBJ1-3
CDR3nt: TGTGCCAGCAGTCCGGCGGGTTCTGGAAACACCATATATTTT
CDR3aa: CASSPAGSGNTIYF

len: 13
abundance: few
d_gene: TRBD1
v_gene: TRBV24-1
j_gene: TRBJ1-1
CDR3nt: TGTGCCACCAGTGATCCAAGGACAGGCCAAGCTTTCTTT
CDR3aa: CATSDPRTGQAFF

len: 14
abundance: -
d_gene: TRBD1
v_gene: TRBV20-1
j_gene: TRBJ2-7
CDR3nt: TGCAGTGCCATAAACTCAGGGGGCCACAACGAGCAGTACTTC
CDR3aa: CSAINSGGHNEQYF

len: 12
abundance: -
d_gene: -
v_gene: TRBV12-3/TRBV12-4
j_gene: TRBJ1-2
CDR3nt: TGTGCCAGCAGTCCCCATGATATGGGCTACACCTTC
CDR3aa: CASSPHDMGYTF

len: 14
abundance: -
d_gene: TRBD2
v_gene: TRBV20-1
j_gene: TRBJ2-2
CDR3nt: TGCAGTGCTAGAGCGGGAGGGAACACCGGGGAGCTGTTTTTT
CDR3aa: CSARAGGNTGELFF

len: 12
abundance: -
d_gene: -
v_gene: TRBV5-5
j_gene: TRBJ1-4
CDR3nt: TGTGCCAGCAGCCGGCCTGGGGAAAAACTGTTTTTT
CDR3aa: CASSRPGEKLFF

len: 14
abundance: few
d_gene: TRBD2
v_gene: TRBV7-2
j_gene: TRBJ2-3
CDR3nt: TGTGCCAGCAGTTTAGCGGGAGTGGCAGATACGCAGTATTTT
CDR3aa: CASSLAGVADTQYF

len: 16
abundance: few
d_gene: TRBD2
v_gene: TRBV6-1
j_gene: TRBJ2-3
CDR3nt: TGTGCCAGCGGATCGATGACGGCGGGAGGACTAGATACGCAGTATTTT
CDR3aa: CASGSMTAGGLDTQYF

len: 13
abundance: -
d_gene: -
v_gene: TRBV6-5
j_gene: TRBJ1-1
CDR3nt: TGTGCCAGCAGTTACTCAGGGGAAACTGAAGCTTTCTTT
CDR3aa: CASSYSGETEAFF

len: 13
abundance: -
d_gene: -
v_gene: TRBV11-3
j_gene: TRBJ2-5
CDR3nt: TGTGCCAGCAGCTTAGTTGGGGGGGAGACCCAGTACTTC
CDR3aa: CASSLVGGETQYF

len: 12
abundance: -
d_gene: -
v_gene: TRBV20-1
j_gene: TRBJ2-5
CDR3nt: TGCAGTGCTAGAGGAGGATTTGAGACCCAGTACTTC
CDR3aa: CSARGGFETQYF

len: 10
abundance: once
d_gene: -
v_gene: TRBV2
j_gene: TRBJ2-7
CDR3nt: TGTGCCAGCAGTGATGGGGAGCAGTACTTC
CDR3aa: CASSDGEQYF

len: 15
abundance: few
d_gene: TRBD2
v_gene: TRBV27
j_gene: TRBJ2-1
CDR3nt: TGTGCCAGCAGTTTAAGCGGGAGCGCTCACAATGAGCAGTTCTTC
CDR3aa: CASSLSGSAHNEQFF

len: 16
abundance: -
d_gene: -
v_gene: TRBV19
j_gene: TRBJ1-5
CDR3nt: TGTGCCAGTAGTATCCGGGTGGGCCGGAGCAATCAGCCCCAGCATTTT
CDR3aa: CASSIRVGRSNQPQHF

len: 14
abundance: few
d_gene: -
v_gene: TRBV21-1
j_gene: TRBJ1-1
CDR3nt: TGTGCCAGCAGCCCCCGAGGGGGAAACACTGAAGCTTTCTTT
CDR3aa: CASSPRGGNTEAFF

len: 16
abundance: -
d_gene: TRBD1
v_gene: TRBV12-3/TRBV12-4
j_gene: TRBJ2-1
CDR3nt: TGTGCCAGCAGGCCGGGACAGGGGATTTCCTACAATGAGCAGTTCTTC
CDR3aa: CASRPGQGISYNEQFF

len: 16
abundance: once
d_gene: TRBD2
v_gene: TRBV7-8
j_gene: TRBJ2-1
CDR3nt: TGTGCCAGCAGCTCGTCACGACTAGCGGAATACAATGAGCAGTTCTTC
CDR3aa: CASSSSRLAEYNEQFF